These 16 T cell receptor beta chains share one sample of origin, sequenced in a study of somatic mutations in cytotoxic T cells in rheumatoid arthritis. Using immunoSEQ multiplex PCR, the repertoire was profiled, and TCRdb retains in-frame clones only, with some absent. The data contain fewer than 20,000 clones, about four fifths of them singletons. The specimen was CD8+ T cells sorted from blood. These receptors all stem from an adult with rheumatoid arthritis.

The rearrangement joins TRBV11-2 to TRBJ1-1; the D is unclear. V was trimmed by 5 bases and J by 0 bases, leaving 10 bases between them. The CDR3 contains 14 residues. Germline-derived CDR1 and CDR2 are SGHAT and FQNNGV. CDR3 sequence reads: CASSKIAMNTEAFF. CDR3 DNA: TGTGCCAGCAGCAAGATTGCCATGAACACTGAAGCTTTCTTT.

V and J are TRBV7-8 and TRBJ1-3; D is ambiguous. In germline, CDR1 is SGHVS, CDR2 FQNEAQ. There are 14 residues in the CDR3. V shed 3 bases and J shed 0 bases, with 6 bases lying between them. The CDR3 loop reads CASSLANSGNTIYF. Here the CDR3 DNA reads TGTGCCAGCAGCTTGGCAAACTCTGGAAACACCATATATTTT.

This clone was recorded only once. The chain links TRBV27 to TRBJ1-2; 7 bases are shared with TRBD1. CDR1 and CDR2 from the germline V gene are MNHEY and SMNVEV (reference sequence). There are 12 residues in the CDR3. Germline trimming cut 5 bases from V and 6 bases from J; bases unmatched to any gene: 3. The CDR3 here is CASSEGQDGYTF. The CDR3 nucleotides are TGTGCCAGCAGTGAAGGACAGGATGGCTACACCTTC.

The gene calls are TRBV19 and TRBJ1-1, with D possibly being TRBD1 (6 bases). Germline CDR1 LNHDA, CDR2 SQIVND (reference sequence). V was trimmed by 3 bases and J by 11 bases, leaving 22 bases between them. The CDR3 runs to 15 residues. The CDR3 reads CASSIQASRGDLAFF. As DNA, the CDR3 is TGTGCCAGTAGTATTCAGGCGAGCAGGGGTGATCTGGCTTTCTTT.

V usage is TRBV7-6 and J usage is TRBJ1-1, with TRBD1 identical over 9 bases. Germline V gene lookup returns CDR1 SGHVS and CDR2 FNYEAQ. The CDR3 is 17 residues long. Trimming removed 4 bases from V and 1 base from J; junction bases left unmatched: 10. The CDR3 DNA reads TGTGCCAGCAGCTCACCCGGGGCGGACAGGGGGAACACTGAAGCTTTCTTT. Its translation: CASSSPGADRGNTEAFF.

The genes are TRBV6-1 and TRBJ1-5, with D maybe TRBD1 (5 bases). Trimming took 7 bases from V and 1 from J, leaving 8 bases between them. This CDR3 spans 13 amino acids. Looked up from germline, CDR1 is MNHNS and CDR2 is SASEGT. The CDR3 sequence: CASNRDSNQPQHF. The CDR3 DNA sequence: TGTGCCAGCAACCGGGACAGCAATCAGCCCCAGCATTTT.

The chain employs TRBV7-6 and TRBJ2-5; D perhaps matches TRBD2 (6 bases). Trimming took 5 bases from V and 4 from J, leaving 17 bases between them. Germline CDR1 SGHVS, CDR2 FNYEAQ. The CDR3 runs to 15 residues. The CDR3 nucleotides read TGTGCCAGCAGCCGGATACGACTAGAGAGAGAGACCCAGTACTTC. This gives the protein CASSRIRLERETQYF.

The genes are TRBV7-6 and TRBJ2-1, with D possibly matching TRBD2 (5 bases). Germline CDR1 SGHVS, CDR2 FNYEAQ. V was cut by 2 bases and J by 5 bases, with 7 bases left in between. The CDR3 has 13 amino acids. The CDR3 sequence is CASSLPGDNEQFF. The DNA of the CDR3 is TGTGCCAGCAGCTTACCCGGGGACAATGAGCAGTTCTTC.

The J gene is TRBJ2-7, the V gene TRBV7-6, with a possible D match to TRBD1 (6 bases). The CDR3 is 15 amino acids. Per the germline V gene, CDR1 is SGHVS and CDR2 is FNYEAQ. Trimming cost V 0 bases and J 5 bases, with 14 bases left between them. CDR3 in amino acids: CASSLALGTGNEQYF. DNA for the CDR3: TGTGCCAGCAGCTTAGCCCTAGGTACAGGGAACGAGCAGTACTTC.

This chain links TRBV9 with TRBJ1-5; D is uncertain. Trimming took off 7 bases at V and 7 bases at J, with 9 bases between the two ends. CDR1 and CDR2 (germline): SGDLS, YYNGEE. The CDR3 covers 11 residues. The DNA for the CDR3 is TGTGCCAGCGGCCGGGGACAGCCCCAGCATTTT. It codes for CASGRGQPQHF. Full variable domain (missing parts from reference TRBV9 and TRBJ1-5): DSGVTQTPKHLITATGQRVTLRCSPRSGDLSVYWYQQSLDQGLQFLIQYYNGEERAKGNILERFSAQQFPDLHSELNLSSLELGDSALYFCASGRGQPQHFGDGTRLSIL.

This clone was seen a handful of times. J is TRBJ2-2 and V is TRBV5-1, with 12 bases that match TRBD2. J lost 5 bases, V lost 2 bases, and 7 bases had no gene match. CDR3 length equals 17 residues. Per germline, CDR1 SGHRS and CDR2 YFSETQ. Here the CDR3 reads CASSFPLAGGPTGELFF. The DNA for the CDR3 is TGCGCCAGCAGCTTCCCCCTAGCGGGAGGGCCTACCGGGGAGCTGTTTTTT. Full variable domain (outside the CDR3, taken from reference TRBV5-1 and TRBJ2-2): KAGVTQTPRYLIKTRGQQVTLSCSPISGHRSVSWYQQTPGQGLQFLFEYFSETQRNKGNFPGRFSGRQFSNSRSEMNVSTLELGDSALYLCASSFPLAGGPTGELFFGEGSRLTVL.

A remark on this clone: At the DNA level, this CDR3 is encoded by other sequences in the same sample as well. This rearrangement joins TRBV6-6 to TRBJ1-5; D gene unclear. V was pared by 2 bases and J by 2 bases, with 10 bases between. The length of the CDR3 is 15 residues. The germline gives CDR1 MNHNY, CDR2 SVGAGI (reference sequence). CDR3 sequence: CASSYPDAGNQPQHF. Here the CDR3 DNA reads TGTGCCAGCAGTTACCCCGACGCGGGCAATCAGCCCCAGCATTTT.

CDR3 nucleotide sequence: TGCGCCAGCAGCCTTTCCCCGAGTTACTCCTACAATGAGCAGTTCTTC. Protein: CASSLSPSYSYNEQFF. The chain is built from TRBV4-1 and TRBJ2-1; D is undetermined. The V end lost 4 bases, the J end lost 0 bases, and 13 bases lay between the germline ends. Germline V CDR1 and CDR2: MGHRA, YSYEKL. This CDR3 region has 16 residues.

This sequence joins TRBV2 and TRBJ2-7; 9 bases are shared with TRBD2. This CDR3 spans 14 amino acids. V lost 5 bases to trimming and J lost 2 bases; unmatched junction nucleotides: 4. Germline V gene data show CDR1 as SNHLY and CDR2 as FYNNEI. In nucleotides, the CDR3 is TGTGCCAGCAGTCTTAGCGGGGGAGCCTACGAGCAGTACTTC. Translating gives CASSLSGGAYEQYF.

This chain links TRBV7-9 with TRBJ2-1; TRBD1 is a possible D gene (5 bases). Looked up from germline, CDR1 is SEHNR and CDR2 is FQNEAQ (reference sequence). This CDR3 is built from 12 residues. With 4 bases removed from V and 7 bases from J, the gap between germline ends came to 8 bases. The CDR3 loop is CASSYDSNEQFF. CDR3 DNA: TGTGCCAGCAGCTACGACAGTAATGAGCAGTTCTTC.

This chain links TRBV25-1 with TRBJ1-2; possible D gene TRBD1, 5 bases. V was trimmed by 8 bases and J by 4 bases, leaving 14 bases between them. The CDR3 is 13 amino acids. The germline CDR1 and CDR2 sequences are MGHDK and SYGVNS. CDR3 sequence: CASGFPGSYGYTF. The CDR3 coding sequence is TGTGCCAGCGGGTTCCCAGGGAGCTATGGCTACACCTTC.